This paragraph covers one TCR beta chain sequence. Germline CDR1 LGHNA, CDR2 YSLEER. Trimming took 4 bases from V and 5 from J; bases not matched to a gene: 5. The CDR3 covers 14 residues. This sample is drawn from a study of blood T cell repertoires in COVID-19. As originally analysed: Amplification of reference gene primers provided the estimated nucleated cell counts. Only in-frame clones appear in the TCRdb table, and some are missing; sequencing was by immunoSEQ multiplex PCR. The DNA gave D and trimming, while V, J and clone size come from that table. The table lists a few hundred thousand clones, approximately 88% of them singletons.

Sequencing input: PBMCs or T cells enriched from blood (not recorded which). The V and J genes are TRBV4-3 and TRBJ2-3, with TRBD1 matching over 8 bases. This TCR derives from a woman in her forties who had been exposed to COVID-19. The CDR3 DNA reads TGCGCCAGCAGCCCCTTTACAGGGGGAGATACGCAGTATTTT. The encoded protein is CASSPFTGGDTQYF.